This T cell receptor (beta chain) was sequenced for a study of CD8 T cells in Susac syndrome. General study points: The number of individuals included in the study's TCR sequencing and HLA analysis was acknowledged as relatively small. In total CD8+ repertoires, 15 to 20 Susac-specific public clones were found, and CD8+ TEMRA repertoires had about five.

Patients with Susac syndrome met diagnostic criteria defined recently for definite or probable disease. RNA in amounts of roughly 0.5 to 1 ug was reverse transcribed with random hexamers. TCRdb reprocessed the immunoSEQ multiplex PCR reads via MiXCR and lists one record per CDR3 protein. The sample carries around 23,000 distinct CDR3 sequences, approximately 92% recorded once. As to this clonotype: Its antigen is still unknown.

Germline V gene lookup returns CDR1 SEHNR and CDR2 FQNEAQ (reference sequence). V lost 2 bases, J lost 2 bases, and 8 bases lay in between. The CDR3 is made up of 14 amino acids. Sequenced sample: CD8+ T cells from PBMCs. The sequence was collected from a human donor with Susac syndrome. J is TRBJ2-3 and V is TRBV7-9; D ambiguous. The CDR3 coding sequence is TGTGCCAGCAGCTTACCAGGAACCACAGATACGCAGTATTTT. This gives the protein CASSLPGTTDTQYF.